The 16 T cell receptor beta chains below come from one sample, sequenced in a study of identical twins. TCRdb re-analysed the 5' RACE reads in MiXCR, keeping a single row per CDR3 protein. The sample records approximately 500,000 distinct CDR3 sequences, 20% to 25% being singletons. The sample also formed part of further work on T cells expressing NK-cell markers.

Sequenced sample: CD4+ T cells sorted from blood. Receptor source: a woman aged 18-29 years in good health.

This clonotype was found a few times. For the CDR3, the DNA is TGTGCCAGCCTCCGGTCGCTTTTCTATAATTCACCCCTCCACTTT. The encoded protein is CASLRSLFYNSPLHF. This chain joins TRBV25-1 and TRBJ1-6; no clear D gene. Looked up from germline, CDR1 is MGHDK and CDR2 is SYGVNS. The CDR3 spans 15 residues. V lost 8 bases, J lost 3 bases, and 14 bases lay in between.

V is TRBV25-1 and J is TRBJ1-2; no clear D. The CDR3 covers 12 residues. Trimming cost V 6 bases and J 4 bases, with 9 bases left between them. Germline V gene sequence: CDR1 MGHDK, CDR2 SYGVNS. The CDR3 spells CASSYMGYGYTF. CDR3 nucleotide sequence: TGTGCCAGCAGCTATATGGGCTATGGCTACACCTTC.

V usage is TRBV20-1 and J usage is TRBJ2-7, with unresolved D. The CDR3 extends over 10 amino acids. Trimming took 5 bases from V and 4 from J, leaving 6 bases between them. CDR1 DFQATT and CDR2 SNEGSKA come from the germline V gene (reference sequence). The CDR3 DNA sequence: TGCAGTGCTCTGTTTTACGAGCAGTACTTC. It translates to CSALFYEQYF.

This chain uses TRBV20-1 with TRBJ2-3; 10 bases agree with TRBD2. The V gene end was trimmed by 0 bases and the J gene end by 1 base; junction bases not matched to a gene: 4. There are 16 residues in the CDR3. Germline-derived CDR1 and CDR2 are DFQATT and SNEGSKA (reference sequence). CDR3 bases: TGCAGTGCTAGAGAGGCTAGCGGGGGCCGCACAGATACGCAGTATTTT. Translation: CSAREASGGRTDTQYF.

This clonotype was counted many times. The junction does not match germline at one end; this may be a read error. The rearrangement joins TRBV12-3 or TRBV12-4 to TRBJ2-2; D gene unclear. This CDR3 has 12 residues. The CDR3 DNA reads as TGCGCCAGCAGCTTCGGCACCGGGGAGCTGTTTTTT. Its translation: CASSFGTGELFF.

The chain carries TRBV3-1 and TRBJ1-5; 7 nucleotides match TRBD1. The length of the CDR3 is 15 residues. Per germline, CDR1 LGHDT and CDR2 YNNKEL (reference sequence). Trimming cost V 0 bases and J 15 bases; bases outside gene matches: 14. As DNA, the CDR3 is TGTGCCAGCAGCCAAGATGGATACAGGGGCGAACCGTCGCATTTT. It is translated as CASSQDGYRGEPSHF.

The V and J genes are TRBV5-5 and TRBJ2-1, with D unresolved. Germline V gene data show CDR1 as SGHKS and CDR2 as YYEKEE (reference sequence). CDR3 length equals 12 residues. V was clipped by 4 bases and J by 4 bases, with 6 bases between them. As DNA, the CDR3 is TGTGCCAGCAGCAGTATGTACAATGAGCAGTTCTTC. Residues: CASSSMYNEQFF.

The chain combines TRBV6-1 with TRBJ2-3; D possibly uses TRBD1 or TRBD2 (5 bases each). The V and J ends lost 2 bases and 0 bases respectively, with 12 bases between them. The length of the CDR3 is 16 residues. Looked up from germline, CDR1 is MNHNS and CDR2 is SASEGT. In DNA form, the CDR3 reads TGTGCCAGCAGTGAACTCGTGGGGGTGAGCACAGATACGCAGTATTTT. This gives the protein CASSELVGVSTDTQYF.

This chain links TRBV10-1 with TRBJ2-2; perhaps TRBD1 as D (5 bases). CDR3 length: 18 residues. CDR1 and CDR2 from the germline V gene are WNHNN and SYGVQD (reference sequence). Trimming pared 6 bases from V and 3 bases from J, leaving 23 bases between. The CDR3, as DNA: TGCGCCAGCAGGCCCCCCGCAGGGAATACTTCGGACACCGGGGAGCTGTTTTTT. Residues: CASRPPAGNTSDTGELFF.

V gene TRBV15 combines with J gene TRBJ2-1; D not certain. Germline CDR1 is LNHNV and CDR2 is YYDKDF (reference sequence). V lost 5 bases, J lost 3 bases, and 17 bases lay in between. The CDR3 length is 16 residues. This CDR3 is CATSLKGAPNYNEQFF. In nucleotides, the CDR3 is TGTGCCACCAGCCTAAAAGGTGCGCCAAACTACAATGAGCAGTTCTTC.

This clonotype was counted a few times. The V call is TRBV12-3 or TRBV12-4, the J call TRBJ2-3, with 7 bases that match TRBD1. V lost 7 bases and J lost 2; bases outside the gene matches: 9. CDR3 size: 15 residues. CDR3 sequence (DNA): TGTGCCAGCACGAGGGGGCACCACTACACAGATACGCAGTATTTT. This codes for CASTRGHHYTDTQYF.

The CDR3 reads CASSYGLAGGQETQYF. The CDR3 DNA follows: TGTGCCAGCAGCTACGGACTAGCGGGGGGCCAAGAGACCCAGTACTTC. The genes are TRBV7-9 and TRBJ2-5; 14 bases agree with TRBD2. V shed 4 bases, J shed 1 base, and the junction held 2 bases outside the gene matches. Germline V CDR1 and CDR2: SEHNR, FQNEAQ (reference sequence). The CDR3 has 16 residues.

This clonotype was counted between two and nine times. This rearrangement joins TRBV11-3 to TRBJ2-5, with D tentatively TRBD1 (6 bases). V was clipped by 5 bases and J by 3 bases, with 7 bases between them. The length of the CDR3 is 12 residues. Germline V CDR1 and CDR2: SGHNT, YENEEA. The CDR3 coding sequence is TGTGCCAGCAGCCAGGGGAAAGAGACCCAGTACTTC. This translates into CASSQGKETQYF.

The CDR3 nucleotides read TGTGCCAGCAGCGGAGGGTACCAAGATGAGCAGTTCTTC. Its protein is CASSGGYQDEQFF. This sequence joins TRBV7-2 and TRBJ2-1; D may be TRBD2 (6 bases). The CDR3 loop spans 13 amino acids. V lost 5 bases and J lost 8, with 13 bases in between. Germline CDR1 reads SGHTA; CDR2 reads FQGNSA.

This clonotype has just a few counts. The rearrangement links TRBV12-5 to TRBJ2-7, with D uncertain. V shed 5 bases and J shed 3 bases, with 5 bases lying between them. The CDR3 contains 11 residues. The germline V gene has CDR1 LGHNT and CDR2 FRNRAP. DNA for the CDR3: TGTGCTAGTGGTCTCCTCTACGAGCAGTACTTC. Protein sequence: CASGLLYEQYF.

V and J are TRBV5-1 and TRBJ2-3; no firm D call. Trimming shortened V by 5 bases and J by 0 bases, and 10 bases separated the two germline ends. Germline V gives CDR1 SGHRS, CDR2 YFSETQ. This CDR3 spans 14 amino acids. The CDR3 region is CASRRSTSTDTQYF. The CDR3 DNA reads TGCGCCAGCAGGCGAAGCACGAGCACAGATACGCAGTATTTT.